A selection of T cell receptor beta chains follows, all from one sample in a study of radiotherapy plus CTLA-4 blockade in lung cancer. Sequencing used immunoSEQ multiplex PCR; TCRdb keeps in-frame clones, though not all of them. This sample has 12,000 to 15,000 clones, with roughly two thirds found just once. The sample here was peripheral blood, taken from a patient treated with radiotherapy plus ipilimumab. The origin of the receptors is a human donor with non-small cell lung cancer whose response to radiotherapy plus ipilimumab could not be evaluated. The CDR3 runs from the conserved cysteine through the conserved F or W. The D gene is left open where the match is weak. Not all rows give a size; the values are once, few, many and, for expanded clones, a class.

>15|-|TRBJ2-5|-|TRBV28
CASRSRLKQAETQYF
TGTGCCAGCAGATCCCGTTTGAAACAGGCAGAGACCCAGTACTTC
>15|many|TRBJ1-2|-|TRBV5-1
CASSLESAGRDGYTF
TGCGCCAGCAGCTTGGAATCGGCAGGGCGAGATGGCTACACCTTC
>12|-|TRBJ2-3|-|TRBV9
CASSAGTDTQYF
TGTGCCAGCAGCGCGGGCACAGATACGCAGTATTTT
>15|-|TRBJ1-5|-|TRBV19
CASRTYQGYDQPQHF
TGTGCCAGTAGAACCTATCAGGGTTATGATCAGCCCCAGCATTTT
>18|-|TRBJ2-3|-|TRBV6-4
CASSDSSSTAGGTDTQYF
TGTGCCAGCAGTGACTCTTCGAGTACGGCAGGGGGCACAGATACGCAGTATTTT
>13|once|TRBJ1-1|-|TRBV6-6
CASSYSQNTEAFF
TGTGCCAGCAGTTACTCCCAGAACACTGAAGCTTTCTTT
>15|-|TRBJ2-5|TRBD2|TRBV5-1
CASSFTGTSEETQYF
TGCGCCAGCAGCTTTACCGGGACTAGCGAAGAGACCCAGTACTTC
>12|-|TRBJ2-7|TRBD2|TRBV2
CASRLAVYEQYF
TGTGCCAGCCGACTAGCGGTCTACGAGCAGTACTTC
>19|-|TRBJ2-1|TRBD2|TRBV2
CASSEASSGGAVSYNEQFF
TGTGCCAGCAGTGAAGCGTCTAGCGGGGGGGCGGTTTCCTACAATGAGCAGTTCTTC
>16|-|TRBJ2-2|-|TRBV18
CASSPTGAANTGELFF
TGTGCCAGCTCACCGACAGGAGCCGCGAACACCGGGGAGCTGTTTTTT
>15|-|TRBJ1-1|-|TRBV4-1
CASSLRTHSRTEAFF
TGCGCCAGCAGCCTAAGGACACATTCCCGCACTGAAGCTTTCTTT
>13|-|TRBJ1-1|-|TRBV10-3
CAINGQENTEAFF
TGTGCCATCAATGGGCAGGAGAACACTGAAGCTTTCTTT
>13|-|TRBJ2-3|-|TRBV5-1
CASQGPDPDTQYF
TGCGCCAGCCAGGGGCCAGATCCAGATACGCAGTATTTT
>14|-|TRBJ1-5|TRBD1|TRBV28
CASSLQGATQPQHF
TGTGCCAGCAGTTTGCAGGGGGCCACTCAGCCCCAGCATTTT
>15|few|TRBJ1-3|-|TRBV5-6
CASSPRQRHGNTIYF
TGTGCCAGCAGCCCAAGACAGAGGCATGGAAACACCATATATTTT
>17|-|TRBJ1-6|TRBD1|TRBV30
CAWSPMGGQGFNSPLHF
TGTGCCTGGAGTCCTATGGGAGGACAGGGGTTTAATTCACCCCTCCACTTT
>16|-|TRBJ2-3|-|TRBV4-3
CASSQNVGGGTDTQYF
TGCGCCAGCAGCCAAAATGTGGGAGGCGGCACAGATACGCAGTATTTT
>15|-|TRBJ1-4|TRBD1|TRBV7-2
CASSLARDSYEKLFF
TGTGCCAGCAGCTTAGCAAGGGACAGCTATGAAAAACTGTTTTTT
>14|-|TRBJ1-2|-|TRBV4-1
CASSQQTVNYGYTF
TGCGCCAGCAGCCAGCAGACAGTTAACTATGGCTACACCTTC
>15|-|TRBJ2-4|TRBD2|TRBV30
CAWSVGTSSKNIQYF
TGTGCCTGGAGTGTAGGGACTAGCTCCAAAAACATTCAGTACTTC
>16|once|TRBJ2-7|-|TRBV10-1
CASSEAGGLLSYEQYF
TGCGCCAGCAGTGAAGCCGGCGGACTCCTTTCCTACGAGCAGTACTTC
>15|-|TRBJ1-5|-|TRBV27
CASSSPRDKGQPQHF
TGTGCCAGCAGTTCCCCCCGGGACAAGGGTCAGCCCCAGCATTTT
>15|-|TRBJ2-2|-|TRBV2
CASRVGTLNTGELFF
TGTGCCAGCAGAGTCGGGACTTTGAACACCGGGGAGCTGTTTTTT
>16|-|TRBJ2-3|TRBD2|TRBV30
CAWTPFVLAGSNTQYF
TGTGCCTGGACTCCCTTCGTCCTAGCGGGTTCCAATACGCAGTATTTT
>16|-|TRBJ2-2|TRBD1|TRBV5-6
CASSLTGGSNTGELFF
TGTGCCAGCAGCTTGACAGGGGGGTCGAACACCGGGGAGCTGTTTTTT
>13|-|TRBJ1-5|-|TRBV7-8
CASSRGRNQPQHF
TGTGCCAGCAGCAGAGGTAGAAATCAGCCCCAGCATTTT
>16|-|TRBJ1-2|-|TRBV30
CAWSSGTGSSYYGYTF
TGTGCCTGGAGCTCGGGAACGGGGAGTAGTTACTATGGCTACACCTTC
>15|-|TRBJ1-4|TRBD1|TRBV4-1
CASRTTDRENEKLFF
TGCGCCAGCAGGACGACGGACAGGGAGAATGAAAAACTGTTTTTT
>16|-|TRBJ2-6|-|TRBV5-4
CASSLKRGFGANVLTF
TGTGCCAGCAGCTTGAAAAGGGGCTTCGGGGCCAACGTCCTGACTTTC
>16|few|TRBJ2-1|TRBD1|TRBV6-4
CASSAKPGQGEDEQFF
TGTGCCAGCAGTGCAAAACCGGGACAGGGAGAGGATGAGCAGTTCTTC
>12|-|TRBJ2-7|-|TRBV14
CASSRSGYEQYF
TGTGCCAGCAGCCGCAGCGGGTACGAGCAGTACTTC
>17|-|TRBJ2-5|TRBD2|TRBV5-1
CASSLVSGGAPRETQYF
TGCGCCAGCAGCTTAGTTAGCGGGGGCGCCCCTCGAGAGACCCAGTACTTC
>13|-|TRBJ2-7|TRBD2|TRBV6-6
CASSAGTSFEQYF
TGTGCCAGCAGTGCCGGGACTAGCTTCGAGCAGTACTTC
>15|once|TRBJ1-2|-|TRBV15
CATSRDWAASYGYTF
TGTGCCACCAGCAGAGATTGGGCCGCGTCCTATGGCTACACCTTC
>14|-|TRBJ1-1|TRBD1|TRBV2
CASSVGQANTEAFF
TGTGCCAGCAGTGTGGGACAGGCGAACACTGAAGCTTTCTTT
>16|-|TRBJ2-1|TRBD1|TRBV5-6
CASSSIQGASYNEQFF
TGTGCCAGCAGCTCGATACAGGGGGCCTCCTACAATGAGCAGTTCTTC
>14|-|TRBJ1-2|-|TRBV19
CASSIDSGVGGYTF
TGTGCCAGTAGTATAGATTCGGGGGTAGGAGGCTACACCTTC
>13|-|TRBJ1-1|-|TRBV15
CATSGLSNTEAFF
TGTGCCACCAGCGGACTCTCGAACACTGAAGCTTTCTTT
>13|few|TRBJ1-2|-|TRBV10-1
CASSGPTGSGYTF
TGCGCCAGCAGTGGCCCAACAGGGAGCGGCTACACCTTC
>15|once|TRBJ1-3|-|TRBV5-1
CASSLAQGSGNTIYF
TGCGCCAGCAGCTTGGCCCAGGGCTCTGGAAACACCATATATTTT
>12|-|TRBJ2-7|TRBD2|TRBV14
CASSRRGDEQYF
TGTGCCAGCAGCCGTCGGGGGGACGAGCAGTACTTC